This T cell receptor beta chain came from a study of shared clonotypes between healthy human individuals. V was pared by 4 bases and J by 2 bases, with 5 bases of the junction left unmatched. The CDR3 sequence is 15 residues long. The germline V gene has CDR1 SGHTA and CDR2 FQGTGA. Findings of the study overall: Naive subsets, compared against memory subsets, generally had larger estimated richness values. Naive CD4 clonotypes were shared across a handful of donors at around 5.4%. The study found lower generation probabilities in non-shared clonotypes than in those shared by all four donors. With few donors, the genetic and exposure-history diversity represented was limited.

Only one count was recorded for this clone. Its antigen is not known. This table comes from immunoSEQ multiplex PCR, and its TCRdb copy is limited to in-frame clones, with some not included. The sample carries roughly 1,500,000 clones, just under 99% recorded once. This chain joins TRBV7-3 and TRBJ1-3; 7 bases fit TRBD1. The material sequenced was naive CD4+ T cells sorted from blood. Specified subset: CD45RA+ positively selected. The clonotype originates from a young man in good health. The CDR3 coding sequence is TGTGCCAGCAGCTCTTCAGGGGGTACTGGAAACACCATATATTTT. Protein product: CASSSSGGTGNTIYF.